This T cell receptor (beta chain) was sequenced for a study of identical twins. At least ten counts were recorded for this clonotype. V was clipped by 3 bases and J by 6 bases, with 11 bases between them. CDR3 length equals 14 residues. Germline CDR1 reads MGHRA; CDR2 reads YSYEKL. One entry per CDR3 protein results from TCRdb running MiXCR on the 5' RACE reads. The data contain hundreds of thousands of distinct CDR3 sequences, 9% to 15% of them seen just once; the ten biggest clones take up around 1.6%. The same sample was also studied in work on yellow fever vaccine responses in identical twins.

Material for sequencing was PBMCs. The clonotype comes from a woman aged 18-35 years in good health. The V and J genes are TRBV4-1 and TRBJ2-2; maybe TRBD2 (5 bases). The CDR3 DNA is TGCGCCAGCAGCCACCTCGGGATCGCCGGGGAGCTGTTTTTT. As protein: CASSHLGIAGELFF.